Following are 14 T cell receptor beta chains from one sample sequenced in a study of T cells after yellow fever vaccination. A single record per CDR3 protein comes from TCRdb applying MiXCR to the 5' RACE reads. The repertoire holds about 550,000 distinct CDR3 sequences, with approximately 21% as singletons. The sequencing used PBMCs, collected 15 days after the yellow fever booster vaccination. The receptors were sampled from a young man who received the YFV17D yellow fever vaccine.

The chain carries TRBV4-3 and TRBJ2-3; D unresolved. The germline V gene encodes CDR1 LGHNA and CDR2 YSLEER. V gave up 0 bases and J gave up 5 bases, with 12 bases separating them. The CDR3 covers 15 residues. The CDR3 bases are TGCGCCAGCAGCCAAGATGGTCTTAAGGGAGATACGCAGTATTTT. This sequence encodes CASSQDGLKGDTQYF.

V usage is TRBV20-1 and J usage is TRBJ2-7, with 7 bases identical to TRBD1. The CDR3 is 12 residues long. Germline V gives CDR1 DFQATT, CDR2 SNEGSKA (reference sequence). J lost 3 bases, V lost 1 base, and 0 bases had no gene match. This chain's CDR3 is CSARGQGYEQYF. Here the CDR3 DNA reads TGCAGTGCTAGAGGACAGGGCTACGAGCAGTACTTC.

V is TRBV15 and J is TRBJ2-2; perhaps TRBD2 as D (6 bases). The V end was cut by 3 bases, the J end by 6 bases, with 14 bases between. There are 15 residues in the CDR3. Per the germline V gene, CDR1 is LNHNV and CDR2 is YYDKDF (reference sequence). The CDR3 loop is CATSSPGRGSGELFF. The CDR3, as DNA: TGTGCCACCAGCAGCCCTGGGCGGGGTTCCGGGGAGCTGTTTTTT.

This clonotype was seen a handful of times. This chain links TRBV4-2 with TRBJ2-1; 10 positions agree with TRBD2. In germline, CDR1 is LGHNA, CDR2 YNFKEQ. The ends lost 0 bases at V and 8 bases at J; junction bases unmatched: 10. CDR3 length: 17 amino acids. In DNA, the CDR3 is TGTGCCAGCAGCCAAGATCGGGGAGCTAGCGGGAGAGATGAGCAGTTCTTC. Translating gives CASSQDRGASGRDEQFF.

CDR3 bases: TGTGCCAGCAGGGGCGGTGGGGCCGGGAACACCGGGGAGCTGTTTTTT. It specifies CASRGGGAGNTGELFF. The chain links TRBV7-2 to TRBJ2-2; perhaps TRBD1 as D (5 bases). This CDR3 spans 16 amino acids. Per the germline V gene, CDR1 is SGHTA and CDR2 is FQGNSA. V lost 6 bases, J lost 1 base, and 15 bases lay in between.

The CDR3 region is CASIFGTRNGELFF. CDR3 in DNA: TGTGCCAGCATCTTCGGGACTAGAAACGGGGAGCTGTTTTTT. The rearrangement joins TRBV12-3 or TRBV12-4 to TRBJ2-2, with 8 bases fitting TRBD2. The CDR3 is 14 residues long. V trimming: 7 bases; J trimming: 7 bases; junction bases outside the gene matches: 8.

The chain recombines TRBV2 with TRBJ2-5, with TRBD2 identical over 9 bases. The V gene's germline CDR1 is SNHLY and CDR2 FYNNEI. The length of the CDR3 is 12 residues. The CDR3 DNA follows: TGTACCACCAGCGGACTAGCGGAGACCCAGTACTTC. Protein sequence: CTTSGLAETQYF.

The rearrangement joins TRBV27 to TRBJ2-3, with a weak D call TRBD2 (7 bases). Germline values: CDR1 MNHEY, CDR2 SMNVEV (reference sequence). CDR3 size: 15 residues. The V and J ends lost 4 bases and 6 bases respectively, with 17 bases between them. The CDR3 is CASSSASGRGDTQYF. In nucleotides, the CDR3 is TGTGCCAGCAGTTCGGCTAGCGGAAGGGGGGATACGCAGTATTTT.

This clonotype came up a few times. The chain employs TRBV29-1 and TRBJ2-7; TRBD1 is a possible D gene (6 bases). Per germline, CDR1 SQVTM and CDR2 ANQGSEA. Between the trimmed V and J ends, which lost 8 bases and 2 bases, there was a span of 13 bases. The CDR3 is 12 amino acids. The CDR3 DNA reads as TGCAGCATCCGGACAGTTACCTACGAGCAGTACTTC. Translating it yields CSIRTVTYEQYF.

This clonotype has more than one count but fewer than ten. This rearrangement joins TRBV7-6 to TRBJ2-2; TRBD2 matches at 11 bases. The CDR3 has 16 amino acids. The germline V gene has CDR1 SGHVS and CDR2 FNYEAQ. V lost 1 base, J lost 7 bases, and 5 bases stayed unmatched. CDR3 coding DNA: TGTGCCAGCAGCTTAGAGACTAGCGGGAATTTCGGGGAGCTGTTTTTT. This gives the protein CASSLETSGNFGELFF.

The CDR3 DNA follows: TGTGCCACCAGCAGAGATCGAGCGGGGAAGCATTCACCCCTCCACTTT. It codes for CATSRDRAGKHSPLHF. The chain has TRBV15 and TRBJ1-6; D remains unclear. Looked up from germline, CDR1 is LNHNV and CDR2 is YYDKDF (reference sequence). The CDR3 covers 16 residues. V was cut by 0 bases and J by 8 bases, with 14 bases left in between.

This clonotype was seen more than once but under ten times. V gene TRBV30 combines with J gene TRBJ2-3; TRBD1 might be the D (6 bases). In germline, CDR1 is GTSNPN, CDR2 SVGIG (reference sequence). The CDR3 extends over 14 amino acids. Trimming left V 4 bases short and J 0 bases short, with 11 bases between. The CDR3 sequence is CAWTRTVSTDTQYF. Written as DNA, the CDR3 is TGTGCCTGGACCAGGACAGTTAGCACAGATACGCAGTATTTT.

The chain uses TRBV5-1 and TRBJ2-7, with D maybe TRBD1 (6 bases). This CDR3 has 13 amino acids. The germline V gene encodes CDR1 SGHRS and CDR2 YFSETQ. With 6 bases removed from V and 2 bases from J, the gap between germline ends came to 12 bases. CDR3 coding DNA: TGCGCCAGCACCCAGGGACAAGCCTACGAGCAGTACTTC. It encodes CASTQGQAYEQYF.

The chain links TRBV10-3 to TRBJ2-3; D ambiguous. The V gene lost 6 bases and the J gene lost 0 bases, with 16 bases spanning the gap. The CDR3 extends over 16 amino acids. Germline V CDR1 and CDR2: ENHRY, SYGVKD. The CDR3 coding sequence is TGTGCCATCAGCAGCCGACCAGTTCCTAGCACAGATACGCAGTATTTT. Its translation: CAISSRPVPSTDTQYF.